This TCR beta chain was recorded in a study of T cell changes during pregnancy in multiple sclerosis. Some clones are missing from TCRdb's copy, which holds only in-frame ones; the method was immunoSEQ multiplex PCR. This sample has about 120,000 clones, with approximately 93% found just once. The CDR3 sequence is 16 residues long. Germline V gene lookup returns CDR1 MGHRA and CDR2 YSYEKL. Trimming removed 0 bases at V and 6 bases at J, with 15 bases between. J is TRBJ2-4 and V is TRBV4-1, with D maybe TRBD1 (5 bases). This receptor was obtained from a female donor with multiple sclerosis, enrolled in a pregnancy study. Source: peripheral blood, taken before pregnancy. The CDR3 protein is CASSQEIQAPLNIQYF. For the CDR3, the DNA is TGCGCCAGCAGCCAAGAGATACAGGCTCCCTTAAACATTCAGTACTTC.